Listed below are T cell receptor beta chains from one sample, sequenced in a study of glioma-infiltrating T cells after dendritic cell vaccination. Repertoires were generated with immunoSEQ multiplex PCR, while TCRdb's copy carries only in-frame clones and drops some. The repertoire holds 100,000 or so clones, 90% seen once, with over 2.5% in the top ten. The sequencing used blood, collected after dendritic cell vaccination. Receptors were obtained from a human donor with glioblastoma. CDR3s include the opening cysteine and the closing phenylalanine or tryptophan. The D gene is left open where the match is weak. Some rows mark clone size as missing; the rest say once, few, many or name a class of expanded clone.

V gene,J gene,clone size,D gene,CDR3 DNA,CDR3 protein
TRBV10-3,TRBJ2-3,NA,TRBD2,TGTGCCATCAGTCCTAGCGGGGGCACAGATACGCAGTATTTT,CAISPSGGTDTQYF
TRBV5-1,TRBJ2-7,NA,TRBD2,TGCGCCAGCAGCTCGGGACTAGCGGGAGGGACCTACGAGCAGTACTTC,CASSSGLAGGTYEQYF
TRBV5-1,TRBJ1-4,NA,NA,TGCGCCAGCAGCTTGGTCACAGGGCAGGTTGAAAAACTGTTTTTT,CASSLVTGQVEKLFF
TRBV2,TRBJ2-1,NA,NA,TGTGCCAGCAGTGAAGAGACAGGTACTAGGTTCTTC,CASSEETGTRFF
TRBV5-6,TRBJ2-6,NA,TRBD2,TGTGCCAGCAGCTTGTTCGGACTAGCGGGATCCTCTGGGGCCAACGTCCTGACTTTC,CASSLFGLAGSSGANVLTF
TRBV7-3,TRBJ2-3,NA,TRBD2,TGTGCCAGCAGCTCTACTAGCGGGGGTGCTACAGATACGCAGTATTTT,CASSSTSGGATDTQYF
TRBV2,TRBJ1-1,NA,TRBD1,TGTGCCAGCAGTGAGAGGAGAAACCTGAGAGGGGGCGAAGCTTTCTTT,CASSERRNLRGGEAFF
TRBV4-1,TRBJ2-1,once,TRBD2,TGCGCCAGCAGCCAAGCCCCCGGACTAGCGGGGAACTACAATGAGCAGTTCTTC,CASSQAPGLAGNYNEQFF
TRBV18,TRBJ1-2,NA,NA,TGTGCCAGCTCACCAAGCAGGGGAACTAACTATGGCTACACCTTC,CASSPSRGTNYGYTF
TRBV29-1,TRBJ1-3,NA,NA,TGCAGCGTTGGAAGGGGGGAGGGTAGCTCTGGAAACACCATATATTTT,CSVGRGEGSSGNTIYF
TRBV30,TRBJ1-1,NA,NA,TGTGCCTGGAGTGTACCGTCACAGGGCAACACTGAAGCTTTCTTT,CAWSVPSQGNTEAFF
TRBV29-1,TRBJ1-2,NA,NA,TGCAGCTCCGAGGGAGGGACTGGCTACACCTTC,CSSEGGTGYTF
TRBV5-1,TRBJ2-1,NA,TRBD2,TGCGCCAGCAGCTTGGACTCGGGAGGGCCGTGGAATGAGCAGTTCTTC,CASSLDSGGPWNEQFF
TRBV5-4,TRBJ2-3,once,TRBD1,TGTGCCAGCAGCCCCGGACAGGGTCCAAGCACAGATACGCAGTATTTT,CASSPGQGPSTDTQYF
TRBV4-1,TRBJ2-7,NA,TRBD1,TGCGCCAGCAGCCAAGGACAGGGCCTATCCTACGAGCAGTACTTC,CASSQGQGLSYEQYF
TRBV10-1,TRBJ2-1,NA,TRBD1,TGCGCCAGAAGACAGGGGGGAACCGACAGAAGCTCCTACAATGAGCAGTTCTTC,CARRQGGTDRSSYNEQFF
TRBV2,TRBJ2-3,once,TRBD2,TGTGCCAGCAGTGTTTTGGCTAGCGGGAGGGTTGGTATAGATACGCAGTATTTT,CASSVLASGRVGIDTQYF
TRBV7-2,TRBJ1-5,once,NA,TGTGCCAGCCATAGGGGGATCTCAGGTCAGCCCCAGCATTTT,CASHRGISGQPQHF
TRBV28,TRBJ1-4,NA,NA,TGTGCCAGCAGAACAGGGACGACTAATGAAAAACTGTTTTTT,CASRTGTTNEKLFF
TRBV2,TRBJ2-5,NA,TRBD2,TGTGCCAGCAGTGAAGCGCCGGGACTAGTAGAGACCCAGTACTTC,CASSEAPGLVETQYF
TRBV12-5,TRBJ1-2,NA,NA,TGTGCTAGTGCCACCCCGGAGGGGCGAGGCTACACCTTC,CASATPEGRGYTF
TRBV6-1,TRBJ2-3,few,NA,TGTGCCAGCAGTGAAGCGCGTGGAGGCACAGATACGCAGTATTTT,CASSEARGGTDTQYF
TRBV6-6,TRBJ1-5,NA,NA,TGTGCCAGCAGTTACTTTGGGGCCAATCAGCCCCAGCATTTT,CASSYFGANQPQHF
TRBV6-1,TRBJ1-5,NA,NA,TGTGCCAGCAGTGATCTTGGCAGGTTCAGGCAGCCCCAGCATTTT,CASSDLGRFRQPQHF
TRBV5-8,TRBJ2-6,NA,NA,TGTGCCAGCAGCTCCTGGGGCACTGTTCTGACTGGGGCCAACGTCCTGACTTTC,CASSSWGTVLTGANVLTF
TRBV13,TRBJ2-2,NA,TRBD1,TGTGCCAGCAGCTTGAGGGACAGGGAAACCGGGGAGCTGTTTTTT,CASSLRDRETGELFF
TRBV6-5,TRBJ1-1,NA,TRBD1,TGTGCCAGCAGTTCGAGACAGGGGGGCATCTCTGAAGCTTTCTTT,CASSSRQGGISEAFF
TRBV7-9,TRBJ2-2,once,TRBD1,TGTGCCAGCAGCACCGACAGGGGGCGGACCGGGGAGCTGTTTTTT,CASSTDRGRTGELFF
TRBV6-5,TRBJ1-2,NA,NA,TGTGCCAGCAGAGGCGAACAGGTCTATGGCTACACCTTC,CASRGEQVYGYTF
TRBV19,TRBJ2-7,NA,TRBD1,TGTGCCAGTAGTGGGACAGGGGCCTCCTACGAGCAGTACTTC,CASSGTGASYEQYF
TRBV11-2,TRBJ1-2,NA,NA,TGTGCCAGCAGCTTATCTGCAGGGGCGGATGGCTACACCTTC,CASSLSAGADGYTF
TRBV5-1,TRBJ2-7,NA,NA,TGCGCCAGCAGGGCTAGCTCCTACGAGCAGTACTTC,CASRASSYEQYF
TRBV5-1,TRBJ1-1,few,TRBD1,TGCGCCAGCAGCGAGGGAGGACAGGGCTCTGAAGCTTTCTTT,CASSEGGQGSEAFF
TRBV11-3,TRBJ2-2,once,NA,TGTGCCAGCAGCTTAGATTCCTCCCTATCCGGGGAGCTGTTTTTT,CASSLDSSLSGELFF
TRBV10-3,TRBJ2-7,few,NA,TGTGCCATCTGGGACTCAACCTACTACGAGCAGTACTTC,CAIWDSTYYEQYF
TRBV5-1,TRBJ1-4,NA,NA,TGCGCCAGCAGCTTGTCTGCAACTAATGAAAAACTGTTTTTT,CASSLSATNEKLFF
TRBV27,TRBJ1-6,NA,NA,TGTGCCAGCAGTTTTTTTTCGGGTAATTCACCCCTCCACTTT,CASSFFSGNSPLHF
TRBV2,TRBJ1-5,NA,NA,TGTGCCAGCAGTGCGGGGGTACGTCAGCCCCAGCATTTT,CASSAGVRQPQHF
TRBV6-9,TRBJ2-1,few,NA,TGTGCCAGCAGTCCATCTGCCGGACTTGGGTTCAATGAGCAGTTCTTC,CASSPSAGLGFNEQFF
TRBV6-6,TRBJ2-2,few,TRBD2,TGTGCCAGCAGTCGTAGCGGGGGGCACCGGGAGCTGTTTTTT,CASSRSGGHRELFF
TRBV4-2,TRBJ2-4,few,NA,TGTGCCAGCAGCCATGGTTTTGGGAGAATAGCCAAAAACATTCAGTACTTC,CASSHGFGRIAKNIQYF
TRBV6-5,TRBJ1-2,once,TRBD1,TGTGCCAGCAGTTACTCCGCGACTCCGGGACAGGGGTCCTTC,CASSYSATPGQGSF
TRBV10-3,TRBJ2-1,NA,NA,TGTGCCACCGGGTTAGCAGCTCAGGGGCAGTTCTTC,CATGLAAQGQFF
TRBV18,TRBJ1-1,few,TRBD1,TGTGCCAGCTCACCGCGGGACAGGGCCACTGAAGCTTTCTTT,CASSPRDRATEAFF